This T cell receptor beta chain was documented in a study of OX40 agonist ivuxolimab in advanced cancers. Across the study: Cohort: 65% to 90% men, mean age approximately 60, aged about 20 to 80.

Sequencing was performed with immunoSEQ multiplex PCR; in TCRdb, only in-frame clones are kept and a portion is missing. The table has about 76,000 clones, around 86% seen once. V shed 6 bases and J shed 5 bases, with 16 bases lying between them. CDR3 size: 14 residues. Germline CDR1 is LNHDA and CDR2 is SQIVND (reference sequence). The J gene is TRBJ2-5, the V gene TRBV19; D is unresolved. The TCR originated in an adult with an advanced solid tumor such as melanoma, head and neck, liver or kidney cancer. This material consisted of CD4+ or CD8+ T cells sorted from blood, taken in a trial of the OX40 agonist ivuxolimab. The CDR3 DNA reads TGTGCCAGTAGCCCACAGATCGCAGCGGAGACCCAGTACTTC. The encoded protein is CASSPQIAAETQYF.